Ten or more counts support the clone carrying this T cell receptor (beta chain). Its antigen is unknown. The CDR3 runs to 16 residues. V was clipped by 1 base and J by 1 base, with 12 bases between them. Looked up from germline, CDR1 is SGHAT and CDR2 is FQNNGV. The data are from a study of blood T cells in healthy people across ages. Whole-study results and caveats: Investigators treated diversity estimates from one million T cells as underestimates. Donors of long life had a larger count of naive CD4+ cells and greater diversity than aged donors.

Primers used in a second PCR of roughly 6 to 12 cycles were a sample-barcoded 5' primer and a J-beta primer mix. MiXCR, run by TCRdb on the 5' RACE reads, gives a single entry per CDR3 protein. There are over 700,000 distinct CDR3 sequences in the sample; approximately 55% occur only once, and approximately 40% lies in the top ten. Per sample, at least 5.5 micrograms of total RNA were extracted. Sequences were obtained from blood. The rearrangement joins TRBV11-2 to TRBJ2-3; a weak D match, TRBD2 (5 bases). The sequence was obtained from an older man in good health. Written as DNA, the CDR3 is TGTGCCAGCAGCTTAGTGTTTGCGGGCGGCACAGATACGCAGTATTTT. Its translation: CASSLVFAGGTDTQYF.